This T cell receptor (beta chain) is drawn from a study of T-cell memory formation after mild COVID-19. Study-wide background: Largely, the TCR clusters proved donor specific.

The CDR3 is 14 amino acids. Germline lookup yields CDR1 SQVTM and CDR2 ANQGSEA. TCRdb redid the calling of the 5' RACE reads with MiXCR, one entry per CDR3 protein. The data contain some 68,000 distinct CDR3 sequences, 16% of them seen just once; the ten biggest clones take up under 35%. On this clonotype: Its matching antigen is unknown. Germline is not matched at one junction end, which may reflect a read error.

Findings and caveats of the study: Pre-infection memory held some responding clones, suggesting pre-existing cross-reactive T cells responded. Later expanders leaned CD4+, whereas clones that contracted between day 15 and 85 were balanced CD4/CD8.

This clonotype was sampled from an adult woman who had mild COVID-19 (a few samples of this study predate the infection). Cell type and time point are not known. The chain couples TRBV29-1 to TRBJ2-1; 8 bases fit TRBD1. Input material: PBMCs or a T cell subset sorted from them (not recorded which). The CDR3 nucleotides are TGCAGCGTTGACGGGGCAGGGGGCATCAATGAGCATTTCTTC. Encoded protein: CSVDGAGGINEHFF.